The clone carrying this T cell receptor beta chain has ten or more counts. The sample originates from a study of T-cell reconstitution after alpha-beta-depleted transplantation in children. Library preparation (for TCRbeta) was performed with unique molecular identifiers. One entry per CDR3 protein, called by TCRdb with MiXCR from the PCR reads. The profile shows 600,000 to 700,000 distinct CDR3 sequences, 15% to 20% of them singletons. Deletions cut 3 bases from V and 1 base from J, with 15 bases between. The CDR3 has 15 residues. In germline, CDR1 is DFQATT, CDR2 SNEGSKA (reference sequence). This receptor was identified in a human donor who donated a stem cell graft to a child with acute myeloid leukemia. The sample was PBMCs from the stem cell graft donor, taken from the stem cell graft. The chain joins TRBV20-1 to TRBJ2-5; D might be TRBD2 (5 bases). CDR3 sequence: CSASVYRGSQETQYF. The CDR3 coding sequence is TGCAGTGCTAGTGTCTATCGGGGTAGCCAAGAGACCCAGTACTTC.